This T cell receptor beta chain was identified in a study of blood T cell repertoires in COVID-19. As for the study in general: Donors in the United States, Italy and Spain gave samples during acute or convalescent COVID-19.

Sequenced by immunoSEQ multiplex PCR; TCRdb stores in-frame clones only, minus some. The sample lists 140,000 to 150,000 clones, roughly 81% seen once, with roughly 2.7% in the top ten. This CDR3 is 14 amino acids long. The germline gives CDR1 SGHAT, CDR2 FQNNGV. Trimming took off 2 bases at V and 4 bases at J, with 10 bases between the two ends. The sample taken for sequencing was peripheral blood. This receptor was taken from a human donor with acute or convalescent COVID-19. The donor label of this sample is uncertain. V gene TRBV11-2 combines with J gene TRBJ2-3, with no clear D. The DNA of the CDR3 is TGTGCCAGCAGCTTACGCCCGGCGGCAGATACGCAGTATTTT. Its protein is CASSLRPAADTQYF.